In this sample, the clone carrying this T cell receptor beta chain turned up many times. Its antigen is not known. Time point indicated: persistent/refractory GD, antithyroid drugs over 5 years with positive TRAb. Generation of the TCR library employed RNA extracted from PBMCs. Both iRepertoire HTBI primers and Arm-PCR of CDR3 regions were used to build the TCR beta libraries. TCRdb re-derived calls from the multiplex PCR reads in MiXCR, one entry per CDR3 protein. The sample lists approximately 400,000 distinct CDR3 sequences; 20% to 25% were seen once. This record comes from a study of regulatory T cells in long-lasting Graves disease. Whole-study results and caveats: Comparison showed that persistent patients shared more public clonotypes (roughly 2,700) than new patients (over 950).

CDR3 length equals 12 residues. Germline V gene lookup returns CDR1 SGHTA and CDR2 FQGNSA. V gave up 4 bases and J gave up 8 bases, with 9 bases separating them. The clonotype comes from a woman aged 40 to 49 with Graves disease. The chain uses TRBV7-2 and TRBJ2-4, with D unclear. Sample: peripheral blood mononuclear cells (PBMCs), taken when the disease was refractory, from a patient treated with antithyroid drugs. CDR3 amino acids: CASSSLGDIQYF. CDR3 bases: TGTGCCAGCAGCTCGCTTGGGGACATTCAGTACTTC.